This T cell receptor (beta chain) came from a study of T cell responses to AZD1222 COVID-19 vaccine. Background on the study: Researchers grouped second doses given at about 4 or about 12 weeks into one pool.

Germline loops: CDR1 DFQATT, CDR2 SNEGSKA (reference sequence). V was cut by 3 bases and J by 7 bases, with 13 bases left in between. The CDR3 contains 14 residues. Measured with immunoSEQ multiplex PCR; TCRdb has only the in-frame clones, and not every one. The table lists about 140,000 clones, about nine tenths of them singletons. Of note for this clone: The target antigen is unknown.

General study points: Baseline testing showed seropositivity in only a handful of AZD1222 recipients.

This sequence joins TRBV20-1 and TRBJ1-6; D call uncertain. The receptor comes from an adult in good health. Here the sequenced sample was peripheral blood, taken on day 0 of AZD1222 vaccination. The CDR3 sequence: CSASLEQSNSPLHF. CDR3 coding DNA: TGCAGTGCTAGTCTGGAGCAGTCCAATTCACCCCTCCACTTT.